This T cell receptor (beta chain) was captured in a study of control samples from healthy donors and cancer patients. Sequencing used immunoSEQ multiplex PCR; TCRdb keeps in-frame clones, though not all of them. The sample contains 100,000 to 150,000 clones, around nine tenths of which appear only once. Germline lookup yields CDR1 SGHRS and CDR2 YFSETQ. V dropped 2 bases and J dropped 4 bases, with 15 bases sitting between them. This CDR3 is 15 amino acids long. The chain recombines TRBV5-1 with TRBJ1-2; D not certain. The sequencing input was blood. The clonotype comes from a man between 18 and 29 years old in good health. The CDR3 sequence: CASSFQDPTPYGYTF. CDR3 sequence (DNA): TGCGCCAGCAGCTTTCAGGACCCAACCCCCTATGGCTACACCTTC.